The 14 T cell receptor beta chains presented below share a single source sample, sequenced in a study of blood T cell repertoires in COVID-19. Assay: immunoSEQ multiplex PCR; the TCRdb copy retains only in-frame clones and omits some. The sample lists roughly 350,000 clones; around nine tenths were seen once. Sequencing was done on a sample of peripheral blood. These TCRs come from a woman in her 70s with COVID-19, enrolled during active disease.

The rearrangement joins TRBV7-2 to TRBJ1-2; 7 positions match TRBD1. V lost 5 bases, J lost 2 bases, and 5 bases stayed unmatched. Germline V gene data show CDR1 as SGHTA and CDR2 as FQGNSA. The CDR3 is made up of 14 amino acids. As DNA, the CDR3 is TGTGCCAGCAGCCCCTCGGGACAGAACTATGGCTACACCTTC. This encodes CASSPSGQNYGYTF.

The CDR3 region has the DNA TGTGCCAGCAGCTTGGACGGGGGGGGCCCCTACGAGCAGTACTTC. This gives the protein CASSLDGGGPYEQYF. The chain employs TRBV5-6 and TRBJ2-7; TRBD2 aligns across 8 bases. Germline CDR1 reads SGHDT; CDR2 reads YYEEEE. There are 15 residues in the CDR3. Unmatched junction bases numbered 4, after V lost 0 bases and J lost 2 bases. The whole variable domain, remainder taken from reference TRBV5-6 and TRBJ2-7, is DAGVTQSPTHLIKTRGQQVTLRCSPKSGHDTVSWYQQALGQGPQFIFQYYEEEERQRGNFPDRFSGHQFPNYSSELNVNALLLGDSALYLCASSLDGGGPYEQYFGPGTRLTVT.

The CDR3 DNA reads TGTGCCAGCATCCCTTCCGGGACAGGGGGCACTGAAGCTTTCTTT. Amino acid sequence: CASIPSGTGGTEAFF. The rearrangement joins TRBV11-3 to TRBJ1-1; 11 nucleotides line up with TRBD1. Losses at the gene ends were 7 bases for V and 4 bases for J; bases not matched to a gene: 8. CDR3 length equals 15 residues. In germline, CDR1 is SGHNT, CDR2 YENEEA.

This chain links TRBV5-1 with TRBJ2-7; TRBD2 is a possible D gene (6 bases). V lost 2 bases and J lost 0, with 12 bases in between. The CDR3 is made up of 15 amino acids. Germline V lookup: CDR1 SGHRS, CDR2 YFSETQ. The DNA of the CDR3 is TGCGCCAGCAGCTTAGGCGGGGCCACCTCCTACGAGCAGTACTTC. Residues: CASSLGGATSYEQYF.

This clone was detected only once. The CDR3 spells CASSPTGTGQRNTEAFF. The CDR3 coding sequence is TGTGCCAGCAGCCCAACCGGGACGGGACAGAGGAACACTGAAGCTTTCTTT. The V gene is TRBV7-2, the J gene TRBJ1-1, with 7 bases aligning to TRBD1. This CDR3 region has 17 residues. From germline, CDR1 is SGHTA and CDR2 FQGNSA. Trimming cost V 5 bases and J 1 base; bases outside gene matches: 13. Drawing the rest from reference TRBV7-2 and TRBJ1-1, the complete variable domain is GAGVSQSPSNKVTEKGKDVELRCDPISGHTALYWYRQSLGQGLEFLIYFQGNSAPDKSGLPSDRFSAERTGGSVSTLTIQRTQQEDSAVYLCASSPTGTGQRNTEAFFGQGTRLTVV.

Of note for this clone: Other DNA sequences in this sample translate to the same CDR3. This sequence joins TRBV18 and TRBJ1-3, with D possibly TRBD1 on 5 matching bases. Germline V gene data show CDR1 as KGHSH and CDR2 as LQKENI. V dropped 6 bases and J dropped 1 base, with 10 bases sitting between them. The CDR3 is made up of 14 amino acids. CDR3 amino acids: CASSPGGSGNTIYF. Written as DNA, the CDR3 is TGTGCCAGCTCCCCCGGGGGGTCTGGAAACACCATATATTTT.

The rearrangement uses TRBV5-1 and TRBJ2-3, with 12 bases matching TRBD2. Per the germline V gene, CDR1 is SGHRS and CDR2 is YFSETQ. V was clipped by 4 bases and J by 5 bases; unmatched bases: 5. The length of the CDR3 is 15 residues. This chain's CDR3 is CASSRLAGALDTQYF. The CDR3 nucleotides read TGCGCCAGCAGCAGACTAGCGGGGGCCTTAGATACGCAGTATTTT.

This rearrangement joins TRBV7-9 to TRBJ2-1; D remains unclear. Per the germline V gene, CDR1 is SEHNR and CDR2 is FQNEAQ (reference sequence). V lost 5 bases and J 10 bases, leaving 9 bases between the germline ends. CDR3 length: 11 amino acids. DNA of the CDR3: TGTGCCAGCAGCCAGCAGGTCGAGCAGTTCTTC. It codes for CASSQQVEQFF.

This CDR3 is CASGLVSGPQHF. The CDR3 region has the DNA TGTGCTAGTGGTTTGGTGAGCGGGCCCCAGCATTTT. This chain links TRBV12-5 with TRBJ1-5; D gene ambiguous. Germline V CDR1 and CDR2: LGHNT, FRNRAP. The CDR3 loop spans 12 amino acids. V was clipped by 0 bases and J by 9 bases, with 6 bases between them.

The chain is built from TRBV7-3 and TRBJ2-1; tentative D call: TRBD1 (5 bases). The V end was cut by 1 base, the J end by 7 bases, with 11 bases between. CDR1 is SGHTA and CDR2 is FQGTGA in the germline V gene. The CDR3 has 14 amino acids. As DNA, the CDR3 is TGTGCCAGCAGCTTAATGGCAGGGCTAAATGAGCAGTTCTTC. The encoded protein is CASSLMAGLNEQFF.

V gene TRBV6-5 combines with J gene TRBJ2-1; 7 bases are a match to TRBD2. This CDR3 has 14 amino acids. V lost 6 bases, J lost 1 base, and 3 bases stayed unmatched. CDR1 and CDR2 (germline): MNHEY, SVGAGI. In nucleotides, the CDR3 is TGTGCCAGCAGCCTGGGACTATCCTACAATGAGCAGTTCTTC. It specifies CASSLGLSYNEQFF.

The rearrangement joins TRBV29-1 to TRBJ2-5; TRBD2 aligns across 15 bases. The CDR3 spans 14 residues. V lost 7 bases, J lost 4 bases, and 4 bases stayed unmatched. Germline-derived CDR1 and CDR2 are SQVTM and ANQGSEA. The CDR3, as DNA: TGCAGCGCTCGGACTAGCGGGGGGGGAGAGACCCAGTACTTC. It translates to CSARTSGGGETQYF.

V is TRBV24-1 and J is TRBJ2-3; TRBD2 aligns across 8 bases. V lost 9 bases and J lost 2; bases outside the gene matches: 9. Looked up from germline, CDR1 is KGHDR and CDR2 is SFDVKD. The CDR3 runs to 15 residues. CDR3 residues: CATGGLAGHTDTQYF. CDR3 in DNA: TGTGCCACCGGGGGATTAGCGGGGCACACAGATACGCAGTATTTT.

The chain is built from TRBV24-1 and TRBJ2-6; weak D call: TRBD1 (5 bases). Germline V lookup: CDR1 KGHDR, CDR2 SFDVKD. V gave up 3 bases and J gave up 4 bases, with 12 bases separating them. The CDR3 totals 16 residues. The CDR3 coding sequence is TGTGCCACCAGTGATCCCAGGGTGGCGGGGGCCAACGTCCTGACTTTC. It encodes CATSDPRVAGANVLTF.